Listed here are 10 T cell receptor beta chains from one sample, sequenced in a study of beta chain features in type 1 diabetes. Study results and limitations: TCRB CDR3s were moderately but significantly shorter in Type 1 diabetes patients in all four CD4+ subsets.

The investigators reverse transcribed all of the isolated RNA, so they sequenced expressed TCRB transcripts. Assay used: immunoSEQ multiplex PCR; TCRdb lists only in-frame clones, some missing. The sample has 150,000 or so clones; roughly 60% are singletons. No antigen is known for these receptors. The specimen sequenced was naive CD4+ T cells from blood. These receptors all come from a man younger than 40 with type 1 diabetes.

The chain combines TRBV25-1 with TRBJ1-4; TRBD1 might be the D (5 bases). The CDR3 is 15 residues long. Germline V CDR1 and CDR2: MGHDK, SYGVNS. Trimming shortened V by 3 bases and J by 0 bases, and 8 bases separated the two germline ends. The CDR3 nucleotides are TGTGCCAGCAGTGACCAGGGACCAACTAATGAAAAACTGTTTTTT. The encoded protein is CASSDQGPTNEKLFF.

CDR3 in DNA: TGTGCCAGCAGCCGATCTCTGGGGTGGGGACAGCCCCAGCATTTT. Protein sequence: CASSRSLGWGQPQHF. The chain combines TRBV7-6 with TRBJ1-5, with D uncertain. Trimming removed 5 bases at V and 7 bases at J, with 18 bases between. The CDR3 sequence is 15 residues long. Germline V gene sequence: CDR1 SGHVS, CDR2 FNYEAQ.

This clone was detected only once. For the CDR3, the DNA is TGTGCCAGCAGCCTTAGCGGTTCATCAGATACGCAGTATTTT. Translating it yields CASSLSGSSDTQYF. The chain combines TRBV6-6 with TRBJ2-3, with a tentative D call TRBD2 (6 bases). V was shortened by 6 bases and J by 4 bases, with 14 bases between the two germline ends. This CDR3 has 14 residues. Germline lookup yields CDR1 MNHNY and CDR2 SVGAGI (reference sequence).

The genes are TRBV5-6 and TRBJ2-7; D gene unclear. Germline CDR1 reads SGHDT; CDR2 reads YYEEEE. Trimming stripped 4 bases from V and 5 bases from J, with 7 bases between. The CDR3 runs to 11 residues. CDR3 loop: CASSKWDEQYF. In DNA, the CDR3 is TGTGCCAGCAGCAAATGGGACGAGCAGTACTTC.

This clone was seen more than once but under ten times. The rearrangement joins TRBV30 to TRBJ2-1; D remains ambiguous. The CDR3 is made up of 12 amino acids. V lost 3 bases and J 7 bases, leaving 10 bases between the germline ends. Germline V lookup: CDR1 GTSNPN, CDR2 SVGIG (reference sequence). The CDR3 DNA is TGTGCCTGGAGGGTTTCGGGTAATGAGCAGTTCTTC. This gives the protein CAWRVSGNEQFF.

The chain combines TRBV29-1 with TRBJ1-1; D gene uncertain. V lost 3 bases to trimming and J lost 11 bases, with 13 bases between them. The CDR3 is 11 amino acids. CDR1 and CDR2 from the germline V gene are SQVTM and ANQGSEA. CDR3 coding DNA: TGCAGCGTTGAGACGGCTTGGCGTGCTTTCTTT. Protein product: CSVETAWRAFF.

DNA for the CDR3: TGCGCCAGCAGCCAAGGTGGTCAGTACGCAGATACGCAGTATTTT. Translation gives CASSQGGQYADTQYF. V gene TRBV4-3 combines with J gene TRBJ2-3; D is unclear. Trimming took off 1 base at V and 4 bases at J, with 12 bases between the two ends. Germline-derived CDR1 and CDR2 are LGHNA and YSLEER. The CDR3 sequence is 15 residues long.

V is TRBV25-1 and J is TRBJ1-2; D perhaps matches TRBD1 (5 bases). Germline CDR1 reads MGHDK; CDR2 reads SYGVNS. Trimming pared 9 bases from V and 4 bases from J, leaving 9 bases between. The CDR3 has 11 amino acids. The CDR3 loop reads CASQGAYGYTF. In nucleotides, the CDR3 is TGTGCCAGTCAGGGTGCCTATGGCTACACCTTC.

CDR3 DNA: TGTGCCTGGAGTGTACATAGGGGGTTCGGATCGGACACTGAAGCTTTCTTT. It translates to CAWSVHRGFGSDTEAFF. This chain uses TRBV30 with TRBJ1-1; tentative D call: TRBD1 (6 bases). This CDR3 is 17 amino acids long. Trimming removed 0 bases at V and 3 bases at J, with 20 bases between. The V gene's germline CDR1 is GTSNPN and CDR2 SVGIG (reference sequence).

This chain connects TRBV18 to TRBJ2-2; D is undetermined. This CDR3 comprises 12 residues. Per the germline V gene, CDR1 is KGHSH and CDR2 is LQKENI. V was cut by 1 base and J by 6 bases, with 3 bases left in between. DNA of the CDR3: TGTGCCAGCTCACCACTTGCCGGGGAGCTGTTTTTT. The encoded protein is CASSPLAGELFF. Complete variable domain (other parts from reference TRBV18 and TRBJ2-2): NAGVMQNPRHLVRRRGQEARLRCSPMKGHSHVYWYRQLPEEGLKFMVYLQKENIIDESGMPKERFSAEFPKEGPSILRIQQVVRGDSAAYFCASSPLAGELFFGEGSRLTVL.